The 10 T cell receptor beta chains below all came from one sample that was sequenced in a study of cytomegalovirus exposure and HLA in healthy donors. The PCR had 60 Vbeta and 13 Jbeta primers. TCRdb's copy holds only in-frame clones and misses some; the assay was immunoSEQ multiplex PCR. This sample has more than 60,000 clones, with around 74% found just once. Sequenced input: PBMCs. These receptors originate from a male donor in good health and CMV-seropositive.

This chain uses TRBV7-6 with TRBJ2-5; TRBD2 is a possible D gene (6 bases). Deletions cut 1 base from V and 7 bases from J, with 16 bases between. The CDR3 has 15 residues. In germline, CDR1 is SGHVS, CDR2 FNYEAQ. As DNA, the CDR3 is TGTGCCAGCAGCTTAGTTGGTGGGAGGAGGGGGACCCAGTACTTC. Translation gives CASSLVGGRRGTQYF.

This clone was observed once. This rearrangement joins TRBV6-1 to TRBJ2-7; 8 bases line up with TRBD1. From germline, CDR1 is MNHNS and CDR2 SASEGT. The CDR3 consists of 15 residues. V dropped 6 bases and J dropped 4; count of bases not matched to a gene: 11. The CDR3 region is CASRPTGTGVYEQYF. CDR3 bases: TGTGCCAGCAGACCCACCGGGACAGGCGTTTACGAGCAGTACTTC.

The chain is built from TRBV28 and TRBJ2-3; D is unresolved. The germline V and J ends were trimmed by 3 bases and 2 bases, with 12 bases remaining between them. The CDR3 spans 15 residues. Germline V gene data show CDR1 as MDHEN and CDR2 as SYDVKM. The CDR3 sequence is CASSLSSVTTDTQYF. The CDR3 DNA reads TGTGCCAGCAGTTTGTCGTCGGTAACCACAGATACGCAGTATTTT.

CDR3 in amino acids: CASSVSSTSWDTGELFF. CDR3 bases: TGTGCCAGCAGCGTGTCCTCGACTAGCTGGGACACCGGGGAGCTGTTTTTT. V is TRBV9 and J is TRBJ2-2; 7 positions agree with TRBD2. Germline V gene lookup returns CDR1 SGDLS and CDR2 YYNGEE. V dropped 2 bases and J dropped 3; count of bases not matched to a gene: 10. The CDR3 extends over 17 amino acids.

J is TRBJ2-2 and V is TRBV5-1; D perhaps matches TRBD1 (5 bases). CDR1 is SGHRS, CDR2 YFSETQ, per germline. This CDR3 comprises 15 residues. Trimming stripped 0 bases from V and 2 bases from J, with 8 bases between. In DNA form, the CDR3 reads TGCGCCAGCAGCTTGGCTCAGGGAAACACCGGGGAGCTGTTTTTT. This encodes CASSLAQGNTGELFF.

V and J are TRBV4-3 and TRBJ2-6, with TRBD1 identical over 7 bases. The CDR3 is 18 residues long. CDR1 LGHNA and CDR2 YSLEER come from the germline V gene. V lost 3 bases, J lost 0 bases, and 8 bases stayed unmatched. The CDR3 DNA reads as TGCGCCAGCAGCCAGTACCAACAGGGGTTCTCTGGGGCCAACGTCCTGACTTTC. It codes for CASSQYQQGFSGANVLTF.

The chain employs TRBV13 and TRBJ2-7; D uncertain. CDR1 PRHDT and CDR2 FYEKMQ come from the germline V gene (reference sequence). V was cut by 0 bases and J by 1 base, with 4 bases left in between. The CDR3 extends over 13 amino acids. The CDR3, as DNA: TGTGCCAGCAGCTTAGGGACTTCCTACGAGCAGTACTTC. It yields the protein CASSLGTSYEQYF.

With regard to this clone: One end of the junction does not line up with germline, which may come from a read error. This sequence joins TRBV7-7 and TRBJ1-5; D remains ambiguous. CDR1 is SSHAT, CDR2 FNYEAQ, per germline (reference sequence). The CDR3 is 15 residues long. The CDR3 nucleotides read TGTGCTAGCAGCTTGTCCCCCAAGCGGCATCAGCCCCAGCATTTT. Its translation is CASSLSPKRHQPQHF.

This clone was seen more than once but under ten times. The V and J genes are TRBV7-9 and TRBJ1-1, with no clear D. With 2 bases removed from V and 1 base from J, the gap between germline ends came to 11 bases. This CDR3 contains 15 residues. Germline V gene lookup returns CDR1 SEHNR and CDR2 FQNEAQ (reference sequence). CDR3 DNA: TGTGCCAGCAGCTTACTAGCCGGGGAGAACACTGAAGCTTTCTTT. Encoded protein: CASSLLAGENTEAFF.

This clone was picked up a small number of times. The chain combines TRBV10-3 with TRBJ2-7, with D unresolved. CDR1 ENHRY and CDR2 SYGVKD come from the germline V gene. This CDR3 comprises 12 residues. Between the trimmed V and J ends, which lost 4 bases and 1 base, there was a span of 5 bases. CDR3 sequence (DNA): TGTGCCATCAGTGGGCCATCCTACGAGCAGTACTTC. Amino acids: CAISGPSYEQYF.